A selection of T cell receptor beta chains follows, all from one sample in a study of control samples from healthy donors and cancer patients. Here immunoSEQ multiplex PCR was the method, and the copy in TCRdb shows in-frame clones only, minus some. The repertoire holds about 150,000 clones, with about 91% as singletons. The sample consisted of blood. These TCRs come from a man younger than 40 in good health. CDR3s include the opening cysteine and the closing phenylalanine or tryptophan. Each record gives: CDR3 protein, CDR3 DNA, CDR3 length, J gene, V gene, D gene, clone size. The D gene is left open where the match is weak. Clone size is not always given. Where it is, it says once, few, many or a class for expanded clones.

CDR3aa: CAWSVEKNEKLFF; CDR3nt: TGTGCCTGGAGTGTAGAGAAAAATGAAAAACTGTTTTTT; len: 13; j_gene: TRBJ1-4; v_gene: TRBV30; d_gene: NA; abundance: NA
CDR3aa: CASNTGDYGYTF; CDR3nt: TGTGCCAGTAACACAGGGGACTATGGCTACACCTTC; len: 12; j_gene: TRBJ1-2; v_gene: TRBV25-1; d_gene: TRBD1; abundance: NA
CDR3aa: CASSLTSGGASYTDTQYF; CDR3nt: TGTGCCAGCAGCTTAACTAGCGGGGGGGCGAGTTACACAGATACGCAGTATTTT; len: 18; j_gene: TRBJ2-3; v_gene: TRBV7-2; d_gene: TRBD2; abundance: once
CDR3aa: CASSEGQGGNSPLHF; CDR3nt: TGTGCCAGCAGTGAAGGCCAGGGGGGTAATTCACCCCTCCACTTT; len: 15; j_gene: TRBJ1-6; v_gene: TRBV6-1; d_gene: TRBD1; abundance: NA
CDR3aa: CASSMGGEAFF; CDR3nt: TGTGCCAGTAGTATGGGGGGTGAAGCTTTCTTT; len: 11; j_gene: TRBJ1-1; v_gene: TRBV19; d_gene: NA; abundance: NA
CDR3aa: CASSLRSAANNYGYTF; CDR3nt: TGTGCCAGCAGTTTACGGAGTGCAGCTAATAACTATGGCTACACCTTC; len: 16; j_gene: TRBJ1-2; v_gene: TRBV27; d_gene: NA; abundance: NA
CDR3aa: CASSPLGTGALYEQYF; CDR3nt: TGTGCCAGCAGTCCCCTCGGGACAGGGGCCCTTTACGAGCAGTACTTC; len: 16; j_gene: TRBJ2-7; v_gene: TRBV6-6; d_gene: TRBD1; abundance: NA
CDR3aa: CASSQGDRGTEAFF; CDR3nt: TGTGCCAGCAGCCAAGGGGACAGGGGCACTGAAGCTTTCTTT; len: 14; j_gene: TRBJ1-1; v_gene: TRBV3-1/TRBV3-2; d_gene: TRBD1; abundance: NA
CDR3aa: CASSLDPRTDTQYF; CDR3nt: TGTGCCAGCAGCTTAGATCCACGAACAGATACGCAGTATTTT; len: 14; j_gene: TRBJ2-3; v_gene: TRBV11-3; d_gene: NA; abundance: NA
CDR3aa: CASSLKKNEQFF; CDR3nt: TGTGCCAGCAGCTTAAAGAAAAATGAGCAGTTCTTC; len: 12; j_gene: TRBJ2-1; v_gene: TRBV7-3; d_gene: NA; abundance: NA
CDR3aa: CASSIRRGISTDTQYF; CDR3nt: TGTGCCAGTAGTATACGTCGAGGGATTAGCACAGATACGCAGTATTTT; len: 16; j_gene: TRBJ2-3; v_gene: TRBV19; d_gene: NA; abundance: NA
CDR3aa: CASSRDRTQHF; CDR3nt: TGTGCCAGTAGTAGGGACAGGACCCAGCATTTT; len: 11; j_gene: TRBJ1-5; v_gene: TRBV19; d_gene: TRBD1; abundance: once
CDR3aa: CASSLSGGGAGYTF; CDR3nt: TGTGCCAGCAGTTTATCGGGAGGGGGCGCGGGCTACACCTTC; len: 14; j_gene: TRBJ1-2; v_gene: TRBV27; d_gene: TRBD1; abundance: NA
CDR3aa: CASSSGQASYNEQFF; CDR3nt: TGCGCCAGCAGCTCAGGACAGGCCTCCTACAATGAGCAGTTCTTC; len: 15; j_gene: TRBJ2-1; v_gene: TRBV5-1; d_gene: TRBD1; abundance: NA
CDR3aa: CASSFVGSSYEQYF; CDR3nt: TGTGCCAGCAGTTTCGTGGGCAGCTCATACGAGCAGTACTTC; len: 14; j_gene: TRBJ2-7; v_gene: TRBV27; d_gene: NA; abundance: NA
CDR3aa: CASSLRQESNYGYTF; CDR3nt: TGTGCCAGCAGCTTGCGGCAGGAGTCTAACTATGGCTACACCTTC; len: 15; j_gene: TRBJ1-2; v_gene: TRBV5-6; d_gene: NA; abundance: NA
CDR3aa: CASSPGGRSPEAFF; CDR3nt: TGTGCCAGTAGTCCAGGGGGCAGGTCCCCTGAAGCTTTCTTT; len: 14; j_gene: TRBJ1-1; v_gene: TRBV19; d_gene: TRBD1; abundance: NA
CDR3aa: CASSQGVTGTYEQYF; CDR3nt: TGTGCCAGCAGCCAAGGGGTGACAGGGACATACGAGCAGTACTTC; len: 15; j_gene: TRBJ2-7; v_gene: TRBV3-1/TRBV3-2; d_gene: TRBD1; abundance: once
CDR3aa: CAWDREGNTEAFF; CDR3nt: TGTGCCTGGGACAGGGAGGGGAACACTGAAGCTTTCTTT; len: 13; j_gene: TRBJ1-1; v_gene: TRBV30; d_gene: TRBD1; abundance: once
CDR3aa: CASSVAQGTEAFF; CDR3nt: TGTGCCAGCAGCGTAGCTCAGGGTACTGAAGCTTTCTTT; len: 13; j_gene: TRBJ1-1; v_gene: TRBV9; d_gene: NA; abundance: NA
CDR3aa: CASSFQVNTEAFF; CDR3nt: TGTGCCAGCAGCTTCCAAGTGAACACTGAAGCTTTCTTT; len: 13; j_gene: TRBJ1-1; v_gene: TRBV7-3; d_gene: NA; abundance: once
CDR3aa: CASSSLAGAKNIQYF; CDR3nt: TGTGCCAGCAGCTCCTTAGCCGGGGCCAAAAACATTCAGTACTTC; len: 15; j_gene: TRBJ2-4; v_gene: TRBV7-9; d_gene: NA; abundance: NA